Each of the 14 T cell receptor beta chains below was sequenced from the same sample in a study of STAT5B mutations in CD4+ large granular lymphocyte leukemia. The repertoire was sequenced with immunoSEQ multiplex PCR; TCRdb's copy has only in-frame clones and lacks some. The profile shows about 28,000 clones, around 85% of them singletons. Sequencing was carried out using CD4+ T cells from blood buffy coats. The receptors come from a human donor in good health.

The chain links TRBV7-2 to TRBJ2-5; the match to TRBD2 covers 14 bases. The CDR3 is 16 amino acids. V lost 7 bases and J lost 3; bases outside the gene matches: 7. From germline, CDR1 is SGHTA and CDR2 FQGNSA. The CDR3 loop reads CASNRPGLAGEETQYF. The CDR3 DNA is TGTGCCAGCAACAGACCGGGACTAGCGGGGGAAGAGACCCAGTACTTC.

This chain connects TRBV18 to TRBJ2-1; 10 nucleotides match TRBD2. J lost 9 bases, V lost 2 bases, and 10 bases had no gene match. CDR1 is KGHSH, CDR2 LQKENI, per germline. CDR3 length: 16 amino acids. As DNA, the CDR3 is TGTGCCAGCTCACCAGAGGGTCTAGCGGGGGTTAGTGAGCAGTTCTTC. It specifies CASSPEGLAGVSEQFF.

Only one count was recorded for this clone. V usage is TRBV7-2 and J usage is TRBJ2-1; D uncertain. The V gene lost 9 bases and the J gene lost 7 bases, with 25 bases spanning the gap. The CDR3 runs to 16 residues. Per germline, CDR1 SGHTA and CDR2 FQGNSA. The CDR3 protein is CARIECRNNKENEQFF. CDR3 nucleotides: TGTGCCAGGATTGAGTGTAGGAATAACAAGGAGAATGAGCAGTTCTTC. Filled out from reference TRBV7-2 and TRBJ2-1, the complete variable domain reads GAGVSQSPSNKVTEKGKDVELRCDPISGHTALYWYRQSLGQGLEFLIYFQGNSAPDKSGLPSDRFSAERTGGSVSTLTIQRTQQEDSAVYLCARIECRNNKENEQFFGPGTRLTVL.

The chain's CDR3 is CASSQAGGFEQYF. The CDR3 DNA reads TGCGCCAGCAGCCAGGCCGGGGGTTTTGAGCAGTACTTC. V usage is TRBV4-3 and J usage is TRBJ2-7; tentatively, D is TRBD2 (6 bases). Germline V gene lookup returns CDR1 LGHNA and CDR2 YSLEER. V lost 3 bases, J lost 7 bases, and 13 bases lay in between. The CDR3 runs to 13 residues.

The J gene is TRBJ2-1, the V gene TRBV18, with 8 nucleotides matching TRBD2. The CDR3 sequence is 12 residues long. Unmatched junction bases numbered 3, after V lost 5 bases and J lost 9 bases. The germline V gene encodes CDR1 KGHSH and CDR2 LQKENI. As DNA, the CDR3 is TGTGCCAGCTCAGCACGGGGGGGTGAGCAGTTCTTC. Translated: CASSARGGEQFF.

This chain uses TRBV6-1 with TRBJ1-4; D possibly corresponds to TRBD1 (6 bases). Germline CDR1 reads MNHNS; CDR2 reads SASEGT. V was clipped by 6 bases and J by 6 bases, with 14 bases between them. This CDR3 comprises 14 residues. Here the CDR3 reads CASRTGSRDEKLFF. CDR3 sequence (DNA): TGTGCCAGCAGGACAGGCTCACGGGATGAAAAACTGTTTTTT.

The sample holds one count of this clone. V is TRBV19 and J is TRBJ1-5; D remains ambiguous. V was pared by 3 bases and J by 5 bases, with 14 bases between. CDR3 length: 15 residues. In germline, CDR1 is LNHDA, CDR2 SQIVND (reference sequence). CDR3 protein: CASSIPGFGYQPQHF. CDR3 bases: TGTGCCAGTAGTATCCCCGGGTTCGGGTATCAGCCCCAGCATTTT.

The J gene is TRBJ1-1, the V gene TRBV6-1, with D hard to call. The ends were cut back, 4 bases at V and 1 base at J, with 10 bases in the middle. The CDR3 contains 14 residues. Per the germline V gene, CDR1 is MNHNS and CDR2 is SASEGT. As DNA, the CDR3 is TGTGCCAGCAGTGGGACGCATAGGAACACTGAAGCTTTCTTT. Translation gives CASSGTHRNTEAFF.

To note about this clone: A read error may account for a junction end that differs from germline. The rearrangement links TRBV7-7 to TRBJ2-5, with D perhaps assigned TRBD1 or TRBD2 (5 bases each). Germline-derived CDR1 and CDR2 are SSHAT and FNYEAQ (reference sequence). This CDR3 has 15 amino acids. The CDR3 bases are TGTGCTAGCAGCTTAGCCGGGGTCTCAGGGGAGACCCAGTACTTC. It yields the protein CASSLAGVSGETQYF.

The gene calls are TRBV23-1 and TRBJ1-1; unclear D gene. TRBV23-1 is filed as an ORF, its function uncertain. The length of the CDR3 is 17 residues. Trimming cost V 2 bases and J 3 bases, with 19 bases left between them. CDR3 protein: CASSQAGRVGWYTEAFF. DNA for the CDR3: TGCGCCAGCAGTCAAGCGGGGAGGGTAGGGTGGTACACTGAAGCTTTCTTT.

The chain employs TRBV2 and TRBJ2-2, with a possible D match to TRBD2 (5 bases). The CDR3 loop spans 14 amino acids. V was clipped by 5 bases and J by 4 bases, with 11 bases between them. From germline, CDR1 is SNHLY and CDR2 FYNNEI. As DNA, the CDR3 is TGTGCCAGCAGTCCCCTCCGGGGCACCGGGGAGCTGTTTTTT. Residues: CASSPLRGTGELFF.

In its sample, this clone was seen once. This chain links TRBV18 with TRBJ1-5; D is unresolved. V gave up 6 bases and J gave up 0 bases, with 9 bases separating them. Germline V CDR1 and CDR2: KGHSH, LQKENI. There are 14 residues in the CDR3. The CDR3 region is CASSPTDSNQPQHF. Written as DNA, the CDR3 is TGTGCCAGCTCCCCCACAGATAGCAATCAGCCCCAGCATTTT.

The chain uses TRBV4-1 and TRBJ2-5; D ambiguous. In germline, CDR1 is MGHRA, CDR2 YSYEKL. Between the trimmed V and J ends, which lost 3 bases and 5 bases, there was a span of 19 bases. CDR3 length equals 16 residues. CDR3 in amino acids: CASSQATTTWAETQYF. The CDR3, as DNA: TGCGCCAGCAGCCAGGCTACTACCACTTGGGCGGAGACCCAGTACTTC.

In this sample, this clone turned up a few times. This chain links TRBV19 with TRBJ1-5; TRBD1 is a possible D gene (6 bases). Germline V gene sequence: CDR1 LNHDA, CDR2 SQIVND (reference sequence). The V and J ends lost 7 bases and 2 bases respectively, with 15 bases between them. CDR3 length equals 15 residues. This chain's CDR3 is CASMAGAEGNQPQHF. Written as DNA, the CDR3 is TGTGCCAGTATGGCGGGGGCCGAGGGCAATCAGCCCCAGCATTTT.